A single sample is the source of the 21 T cell receptor beta chains below, sequenced in a study of T-cell reconstitution after alpha-beta-depleted transplantation in children. Unique molecular identifiers were built into the TCRbeta library. TCRdb reprocessed the PCR reads via MiXCR and lists one record per CDR3 protein. Here the sample spans 400,000 to 500,000 distinct CDR3 sequences, 9.5% to 13% being singletons. The source material was PBMCs from the stem cell graft donor, sampled from the stem cell graft. The receptors shown here come from a human donor who donated a stem cell graft to a child with acute myeloid leukemia.

This clonotype was seen a few times. The chain combines TRBV7-2 with TRBJ2-1; 11 positions agree with TRBD2. Germline loops: CDR1 SGHTA, CDR2 FQGNSA. The length of the CDR3 is 15 residues. Unmatched junction bases numbered 7, after V lost 2 bases and J lost 10 bases. DNA of the CDR3: TGTGCCAGCAGCTTACGTCGGCTAGCGGGGGGAGAGCAGTTCTTC. Translating it yields CASSLRRLAGGEQFF.

This clonotype was seen ten or more times. This chain joins TRBV20-1 and TRBJ2-5; D is ambiguous. There are 14 residues in the CDR3. Germline CDR1 and CDR2: DFQATT and SNEGSKA (reference sequence). V gave up 7 bases and J gave up 1 base, with 16 bases separating them. The CDR3 protein is CSGRRNRGQETQYF. CDR3 coding DNA: TGCAGTGGCCGCCGGAACCGAGGCCAAGAGACCCAGTACTTC.

In this sample, this clonotype turned up many times. The genes are TRBV27 and TRBJ2-7; weak D call: TRBD2 (5 bases). The CDR3 has 14 residues. Deletions cut 6 bases from V and 2 bases from J, with 14 bases between. The germline V gene has CDR1 MNHEY and CDR2 SMNVEV (reference sequence). The CDR3 sequence: CASRLHPGTYEQYF. In DNA, the CDR3 is TGTGCCAGCAGACTTCATCCGGGAACCTACGAGCAGTACTTC.

A few counts support this clonotype. The V and J genes are TRBV2 and TRBJ1-1, with D maybe TRBD1 (6 bases). The CDR3 loop spans 15 amino acids. Germline V gives CDR1 SNHLY, CDR2 FYNNEI. Trimming left V 6 bases short and J 1 base short, with 15 bases between. The CDR3 coding sequence is TGTGCCAGCAGAAGTTGGGGACACAAGAACACTGAAGCTTTCTTT. Its protein is CASRSWGHKNTEAFF.

Remarks on this clonotype: At one end, the junction sequence differs from germline, possibly due to a read error. The chain uses TRBV7-7 and TRBJ2-7; no definite D call. Germline assignment: CDR1 SSHAT and CDR2 FNYEAQ (reference sequence). The CDR3 totals 14 residues. CDR3 nucleotide sequence: TGTGCTAGCAGCCCCGCGGTCAACTCCTACGAGCAGTACTTC. Protein: CASSPAVNSYEQYF.

The rearrangement links TRBV7-8 to TRBJ2-3, with 9 bases aligning to TRBD2. There are 18 residues in the CDR3. CDR1 is SGHVS and CDR2 is FQNEAQ in the germline V gene. Trimming removed 1 base from V and 6 bases from J; junction bases left unmatched: 14. CDR3 coding DNA: TGTGCCAGCAGCTTAGGGCGCGGCGGGAGGGACCACAGGGATACGCAGTATTTT. This translates into CASSLGRGGRDHRDTQYF. The full variable domain, rest sourced from reference TRBV7-8 and TRBJ2-3, is GAGVSQSPRYKVAKRGQDVALRCDPISGHVSLFWYQQALGQGPEFLTYFQNEAQLDKSGLPSDRFFAERPEGSVSTLKIQRTQQEDSAVYLCASSLGRGGRDHRDTQYFGPGTRLTVL.

The chain is built from TRBV15 and TRBJ2-3; D call uncertain. In germline, CDR1 is LNHNV, CDR2 YYDKDF (reference sequence). CDR3 length: 16 amino acids. V was shortened by 0 bases and J by 2 bases, with 12 bases between the two germline ends. CDR3 protein: CATSRDLGANTDTQYF. The CDR3 DNA reads as TGTGCCACCAGCAGAGATCTGGGCGCTAACACAGATACGCAGTATTTT.

This chain uses TRBV6-2 or TRBV6-3 with TRBJ2-3; possible D gene TRBD2, 6 bases. The germline V and J ends were trimmed by 10 bases and 6 bases, with 23 bases remaining between them. The CDR3 has 15 residues. Germline V gene lookup returns CDR1 MNHEY and CDR2 SVGEGT. CDR3 protein: CATTSLGVAEDTQYF. As DNA, the CDR3 is TGTGCCACTACATCTCTGGGGGTAGCGGAGGATACGCAGTATTTT.

This clonotype was observed a few times. This chain connects TRBV6-5 to TRBJ2-7; the D gene could be TRBD1 or TRBD2 (5 bases each). The V and J ends lost 4 bases and 6 bases respectively, with 22 bases between them. The CDR3 runs to 16 residues. CDR1 and CDR2 from the germline V gene are MNHEY and SVGAGI. CDR3 DNA sequence: TGTGCCAGCAGTTCCTCCGGGGCAGGGCTCCGTTCCGAGCAGTACTTC. Its translation is CASSSSGAGLRSEQYF.

This clonotype appeared a few times. The chain uses TRBV19 and TRBJ1-4; D gene unclear. The germline gives CDR1 LNHDA, CDR2 SQIVND (reference sequence). CDR3 length: 14 amino acids. Trimming pared 3 bases from V and 0 bases from J, leaving 5 bases between. The CDR3 DNA is TGTGCCAGTAGTATTGGGACAACTAATGAAAAACTGTTTTTT. Translation gives CASSIGTTNEKLFF.

The chain carries TRBV25-1 and TRBJ1-2; a possible D gene is TRBD1 (6 bases). CDR3 size: 11 residues. V was clipped by 3 bases and J by 8 bases, with 7 bases between them. CDR1 is MGHDK, CDR2 SYGVNS, per germline. The CDR3 region has the DNA TGTGCCAGCAGTGACAGGGGAGGCTACACCTTC. Translating it yields CASSDRGGYTF.

This clonotype was detected ten times or more. The rearrangement joins TRBV9 to TRBJ1-3; the D gene is possibly TRBD1 (6 bases). This CDR3 is 14 amino acids long. V lost 5 bases and J 5 bases, leaving 14 bases between the germline ends. Per the germline V gene, CDR1 is SGDLS and CDR2 is YYNGEE. The CDR3 is CASSEQGFRNTIYF. CDR3 nucleotides: TGTGCCAGCAGTGAACAGGGATTCAGAAACACCATATATTTT. Using reference TRBV9 and TRBJ1-3 for the parts outside the CDR3, the full variable domain is DSGVTQTPKHLITATGQRVTLRCSPRSGDLSVYWYQQSLDQGLQFLIQYYNGEERAKGNILERFSAQQFPDLHSELNLSSLELGDSALYFCASSEQGFRNTIYFGEGSWLTVV.

The CDR3 nucleotides read TGTGCCAGCAGCGTAGGGTCCCAGAGGACCGGGGAGCTGTTTTTT. Protein product: CASSVGSQRTGELFF. The rearrangement joins TRBV9 to TRBJ2-2; D gene ambiguous. Looked up from germline, CDR1 is SGDLS and CDR2 is YYNGEE. The CDR3 has 15 residues. Trimming removed 0 bases at V and 5 bases at J, with 11 bases between.

V and J are TRBV5-5 and TRBJ2-7; 8 bases are shared with TRBD1. Germline V CDR1 and CDR2: SGHKS, YYEKEE (reference sequence). This CDR3 has 16 residues. J lost 3 bases, V lost 2 bases, and 10 bases had no gene match. This chain's CDR3 is CASSLVPGQADYEQYV. For the CDR3, the DNA is TGTGCCAGCAGCTTAGTCCCGGGACAGGCCGACTACGAGCAGTACGTC.

This clonotype was counted at least ten times. The gene calls are TRBV3-1 and TRBJ2-5; the D is unclear. V shed 4 bases and J shed 2 bases, with 5 bases lying between them. The CDR3 spans 12 residues. Germline CDR1 and CDR2: LGHDT and YNNKEL (reference sequence). The CDR3 loop reads CASSPSQETQYF. The CDR3 DNA follows: TGTGCCAGCAGCCCTTCACAAGAGACCCAGTACTTC.

This clonotype showed up many times. At one end, the junction sequence differs from germline, possibly due to a read error. This chain connects TRBV20-1 to TRBJ2-7, with 7 bases fitting TRBD1. The germline V gene has CDR1 DFQATT and CDR2 SNEGSKA (reference sequence). The CDR3 is made up of 12 amino acids. CDR3 residues: CSARGMGGQDGF. CDR3 DNA sequence: TGCAGTGCTAGAGGTATGGGCGGACAGGACGGCTTC.

This clonotype was seen only a few times. This chain links TRBV5-5 with TRBJ2-2, with D hard to call. CDR1 is SGHKS, CDR2 YYEKEE, per germline (reference sequence). V lost 8 bases and J 6 bases, leaving 17 bases between the germline ends. CDR3 size: 14 residues. The CDR3 reads CASDRASRAGELFF. CDR3 nucleotide sequence: TGTGCCAGTGATCGGGCCAGCCGGGCCGGGGAGCTGTTTTTT. Based on the CDR3 plus reference TRBV5-5 and TRBJ2-2, the full variable domain is DAGVTQSPTHLIKTRGQQVTLRCSPISGHKSVSWYQQVLGQGPQFIFQYYEKEERGRGNFPDRFSARQFPNYSSELNVNALLLGDSALYLCASDRASRAGELFFGEGSRLTVL.

Many counts were recorded for this clonotype. The rearrangement links TRBV6-1 to TRBJ2-5, with 13 positions matching TRBD2. The germline CDR1 and CDR2 sequences are MNHNS and SASEGT. The CDR3 contains 15 residues. J was trimmed by 1 base and V by 4 bases; bases with no gene match: 0. The DNA for the CDR3 is TGTGCCAGCAGTGGACTAGCGGGGGGCCAAGAGACCCAGTACTTC. Translated, it gives CASSGLAGGQETQYF.

The chain couples TRBV3-1 to TRBJ1-1; 7 nucleotides line up with TRBD1. Germline loops: CDR1 LGHDT, CDR2 YNNKEL (reference sequence). CDR3 size: 17 residues. J lost 7 bases, V lost 1 base, and 15 bases had no gene match. CDR3 region: CASSQGINRGWRDEAFF. The CDR3 DNA reads as TGTGCCAGCAGCCAAGGGATCAACAGGGGATGGAGGGATGAAGCTTTCTTT.

This clonotype was counted between two and nine times. The CDR3 DNA follows: TGCAGTGCTAGCTCCAGGGACACCAATAGCAATCAGCCCCAGCATTTT. It codes for CSASSRDTNSNQPQHF. V gene TRBV20-1 combines with J gene TRBJ1-5, with a tentative D call TRBD1 (6 bases). Trimming removed 3 bases from V and 0 bases from J, with 15 bases in between. Germline loops: CDR1 DFQATT, CDR2 SNEGSKA (reference sequence). The CDR3 contains 16 residues.

V usage is TRBV24-1 and J usage is TRBJ2-5; TRBD1 is a possible D gene (8 bases). Germline-derived CDR1 and CDR2 are KGHDR and SFDVKD. Trimming left V 4 bases short and J 2 bases short, with 16 bases between. The CDR3 has 16 residues. The CDR3 bases are TGTGCCACCAGTGAGGGGGGGACAGGACTTCAAGAGACCCAGTACTTC. It encodes CATSEGGTGLQETQYF.